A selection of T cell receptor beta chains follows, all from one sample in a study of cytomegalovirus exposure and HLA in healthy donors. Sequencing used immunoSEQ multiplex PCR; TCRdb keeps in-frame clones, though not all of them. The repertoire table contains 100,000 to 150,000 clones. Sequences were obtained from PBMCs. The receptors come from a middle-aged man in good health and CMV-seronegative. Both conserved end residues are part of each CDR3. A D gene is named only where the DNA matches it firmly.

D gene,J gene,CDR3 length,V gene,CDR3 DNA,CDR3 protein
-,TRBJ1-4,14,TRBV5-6,TGTGCCAGCAGCTGGGCACAGGGAAATGAAAAACTGTTTTTT,CASSWAQGNEKLFF
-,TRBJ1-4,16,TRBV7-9,TGTGCCAGCAGCTTAGCGCCCCCGGGGGGTAATGAAAAACTGTTTTTT,CASSLAPPGGNEKLFF
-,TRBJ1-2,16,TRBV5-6,TGTGCCAGCAGCACCCAAGGGACTCCAGCTAACTATGGCTACACCTTC,CASSTQGTPANYGYTF
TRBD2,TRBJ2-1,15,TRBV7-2,TGTGCCAGCACCTCTAGCGGGGCCCCCTACAATGAGCAGTTCTTC,CASTSSGAPYNEQFF
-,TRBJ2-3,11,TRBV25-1,TGTGCTACAACAGGGTCCGGGGCGCAGTATTTT,CATTGSGAQYF
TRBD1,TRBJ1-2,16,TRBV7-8,TGTGCCAGCAGCTTGAACAGGGACAGGGTTACACGGGGCTACACCTTC,CASSLNRDRVTRGYTF
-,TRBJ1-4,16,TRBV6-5,TGTGCCAGCAGTTACGGACAGTTGGCAACTAATGAAAAACTGTTTTTT,CASSYGQLATNEKLFF
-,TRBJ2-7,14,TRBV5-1,TGCGCCAGCAGCTTCACTCCTTCCCAGGACGAGCAGTACTTC,CASSFTPSQDEQYF
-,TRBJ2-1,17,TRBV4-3,TGCGCCAGCAGCCAAGACCCCGAGGGAAGCTCCTACAATGAGCAGTTCTTC,CASSQDPEGSSYNEQFF
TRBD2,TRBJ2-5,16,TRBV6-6,TGTGCCAGCCTGACTGGGTGGAGCGGGAGCGGAGAGACCCAGTACTTC,CASLTGWSGSGETQYF
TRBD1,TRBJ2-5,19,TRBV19,TGTGCCAGTAGTATAGATCGCCCGGGACAGGGGGCCCGGAGGGAGACCCAGTACTTC,CASSIDRPGQGARRETQYF
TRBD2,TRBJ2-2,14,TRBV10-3,TGTGCCATCACCGGGACTAGCAGCACCGGGGAGCTGTTTTTT,CAITGTSSTGELFF
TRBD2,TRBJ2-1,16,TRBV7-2,TGTGCCAGCAGCTTGGCCGGGACTAGCGGATACAATGAGCAGTTCTTC,CASSLAGTSGYNEQFF
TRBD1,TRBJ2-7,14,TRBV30,TGTGCCTGGAGTGGACAGGGGGTTACCTACGAGCAGTACTTC,CAWSGQGVTYEQYF
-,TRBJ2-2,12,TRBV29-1,TGCAGCGTTGTGTCAGGGACCGGGGAGCTGTTTTTT,CSVVSGTGELFF
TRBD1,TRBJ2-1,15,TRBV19,TGTGCCAGTAGTATCGAACAGGGGACCTACAATGAGCAGTTCTTC,CASSIEQGTYNEQFF
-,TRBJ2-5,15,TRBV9,TGTGCCAGCAGCTCCCATTGGTCAGGAGGAGAGACCCAGTACTTC,CASSSHWSGGETQYF
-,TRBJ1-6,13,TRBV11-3,TGTGCCAGCAGCCAAGCCGGGAATTCACCCCTCCACTTT,CASSQAGNSPLHF
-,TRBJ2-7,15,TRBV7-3,TGTGCCAGCAGCTTTGGGCAGGGGAGCTCCTACGAGCAGTACTTC,CASSFGQGSSYEQYF
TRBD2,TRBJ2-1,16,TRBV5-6,TGTGCCAGCAGCTTGAGGACTAGCGGAGGGAACAATGAGCAGTTCTTC,CASSLRTSGGNNEQFF
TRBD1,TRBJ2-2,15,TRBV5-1,TGCGCCAGCAGCTCGCAGGGGGCGCCTGCCGGGGAGCTGTTTTTT,CASSSQGAPAGELFF
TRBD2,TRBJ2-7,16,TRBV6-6,TGTGCCAGCAGGGGGGGGTCATTGATCCCCGGGTACGAGCAGTACTTC,CASRGGSLIPGYEQYF
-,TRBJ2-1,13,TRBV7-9,TGTGCCGAGTCCCGCGGGGCCTACAATGAGCAGTTCTTC,CAESRGAYNEQFF
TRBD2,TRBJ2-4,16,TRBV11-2,TGTGCCAGCAGCCAGAGACTAGCGGGGGCCGGGGACATTCAGTACTTC,CASSQRLAGAGDIQYF
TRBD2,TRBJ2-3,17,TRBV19,TGTGCCAGTAGTATATCATCAGCGGGAGGGCCGATAGATACGCAGTATTTT,CASSISSAGGPIDTQYF
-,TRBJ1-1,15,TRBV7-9,TGTGCCAGCAGCCCAAGAGATCGAGTGAACACTGAAGCTTTCTTT,CASSPRDRVNTEAFF
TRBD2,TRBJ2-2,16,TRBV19,TGTGCCAGTAGTGCGGGGGGGACAGAGAACACCGGGGAGCTGTTTTTT,CASSAGGTENTGELFF
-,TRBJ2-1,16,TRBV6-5,TGTGCCAGCAGTTCCGACGAGGGAGTCGGGCTTAATGAGCAGTTCTTC,CASSSDEGVGLNEQFF